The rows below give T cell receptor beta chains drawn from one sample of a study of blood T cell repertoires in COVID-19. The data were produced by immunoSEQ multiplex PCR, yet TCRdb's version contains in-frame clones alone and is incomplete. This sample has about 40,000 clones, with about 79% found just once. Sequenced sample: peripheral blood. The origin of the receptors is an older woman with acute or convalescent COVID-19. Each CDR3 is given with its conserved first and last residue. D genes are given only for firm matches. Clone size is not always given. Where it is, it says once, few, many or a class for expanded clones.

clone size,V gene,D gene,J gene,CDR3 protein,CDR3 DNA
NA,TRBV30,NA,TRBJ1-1,CAWSYIGSVRNTEAFF,TGTGCCTGGAGCTACATCGGGTCGGTCCGGAACACTGAAGCTTTCTTT
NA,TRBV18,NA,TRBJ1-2,CASSPGQGSRGYTF,TGTGCCAGCTCACCCGGGCAGGGAAGTCGGGGCTACACCTTC
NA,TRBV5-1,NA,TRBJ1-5,CASSFYSNQPQHF,TGCGCCAGCAGCTTCTATAGCAATCAGCCCCAGCATTTT
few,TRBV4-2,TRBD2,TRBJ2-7,CASSQGTSGRGSYEQYF,TGTGCCAGCAGCCAAGGGACTAGCGGGAGAGGGAGCTACGAGCAGTACTTC
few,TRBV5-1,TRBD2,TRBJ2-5,CASRIVAGGPQETQYF,TGCGCCAGCAGAATAGTAGCGGGGGGGCCCCAAGAGACCCAGTACTTC
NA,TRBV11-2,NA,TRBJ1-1,CASSPSGIWNTEAFF,TGTGCCAGCAGCCCTAGCGGGATTTGGAACACTGAAGCTTTCTTT
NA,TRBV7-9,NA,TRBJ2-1,CASSPPLLYNEQFF,TGTGCCAGCAGCCCACCACTTCTTTACAATGAGCAGTTCTTC
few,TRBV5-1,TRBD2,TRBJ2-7,CASSGSGSRYEQYF,TGCGCCAGCAGCGGGAGCGGGAGTAGGTACGAGCAGTACTTC
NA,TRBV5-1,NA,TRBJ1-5,CASSSEADQPQHF,TGCGCCAGCAGCTCTGAAGCCGATCAGCCCCAGCATTTT
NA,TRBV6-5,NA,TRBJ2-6,CASSFGDTRGANVLTF,TGTGCCAGCAGTTTCGGAGATACACGGGGGGCCAACGTCCTGACTTTC
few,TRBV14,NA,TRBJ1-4,CASSQWRATNEKLFF,TGTGCCAGCAGCCAATGGCGGGCAACTAATGAAAAACTGTTTTTT
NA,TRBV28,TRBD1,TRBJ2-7,CASSPWDRGYEQYF,TGTGCCAGCAGTCCCTGGGACAGGGGCTACGAGCAGTACTTC